The 30 T cell receptor beta chains below were found in one sample sequenced in a study of blood T cell repertoires in COVID-19. Libraries were prepared by immunoSEQ multiplex PCR; TCRdb keeps only in-frame clonotypes and omits some of them. The table lists 150,000 to 200,000 clones, 89% of them singletons. Sequenced: PBMCs or T cells enriched from blood (not recorded which). The source of these receptors is a middle-aged woman with acute COVID-19.

V usage is TRBV30 and J usage is TRBJ1-5; D might be TRBD1 (5 bases). The CDR3 spans 19 residues. From germline, CDR1 is GTSNPN and CDR2 SVGIG (reference sequence). V shed 3 bases and J shed 7 bases, with 31 bases lying between them. Here the CDR3 reads CAWSPSREGTKRHQQPQHF. The CDR3 DNA reads as TGTGCCTGGAGCCCCTCCCGAGAGGGGACTAAAAGACATCAGCAGCCCCAGCATTTT.

The genes are TRBV28 and TRBJ2-7; 13 bases are shared with TRBD2. The CDR3 is 15 residues long. V gave up 6 bases and J gave up 1 base; unmatched junction bases: 3. Germline V gene lookup returns CDR1 MDHEN and CDR2 SYDVKM. The CDR3 region is CASSPTSGGSYEQYF. CDR3 nucleotide sequence: TGTGCCAGCAGCCCGACTAGCGGGGGGTCCTACGAGCAGTACTTC.

The gene calls are TRBV5-6 and TRBJ2-5, with 14 bases lining up with TRBD2. Looked up from germline, CDR1 is SGHDT and CDR2 is YYEEEE. V lost 3 bases and J lost 3; bases outside the gene matches: 10. CDR3 length equals 18 residues. CDR3 loop: CASSSTGLAGATEETQYF. For the CDR3, the DNA is TGTGCCAGCAGCTCAACGGGACTAGCGGGAGCCACCGAAGAGACCCAGTACTTC.

This clone appeared a single time. The V and J genes are TRBV18 and TRBJ1-1; 9 nucleotides line up with TRBD1. Germline CDR1 and CDR2: KGHSH and LQKENI. V lost 3 bases, J lost 7 bases, and 9 bases stayed unmatched. The CDR3 has 15 residues. CDR3 nucleotides: TGTGCCAGCTCACCTCTGGACAGGGGACGAGGTGAAGCTTTCTTT. Its protein is CASSPLDRGRGEAFF.

In DNA form, the CDR3 reads TGCGCCAGCAGCTCGGCGACAGGGGGTTACACTGAAGCTTTCTTT. It specifies CASSSATGGYTEAFF. The J gene is TRBJ1-1, the V gene TRBV5-1, with 9 bases identical to TRBD1. V was clipped by 3 bases and J by 3 bases; unmatched bases: 6. CDR3 length: 15 residues. CDR1 SGHRS and CDR2 YFSETQ come from the germline V gene.

The J gene is TRBJ1-1, the V gene TRBV6-5, with a possible D match to TRBD1 (5 bases). Germline V lookup: CDR1 MNHEY, CDR2 SVGAGI. Trimming left V 9 bases short and J 1 base short, with 12 bases between. This CDR3 has 13 residues. The CDR3 nucleotides read TGTGCCAGTTCGGGGGTGGGGAACACTGAAGCTTTCTTT. Its protein product is CASSGVGNTEAFF.

The DNA of the CDR3 is TGTGCCAGCAGCTTAGGCAGGGGGCTAACTGGGGCCAACGTCCTGACTTTC. This encodes CASSLGRGLTGANVLTF. The J gene is TRBJ2-6, the V gene TRBV7-8, with TRBD1 identical over 8 bases. This CDR3 comprises 17 residues. The germline gives CDR1 SGHVS, CDR2 FQNEAQ. V was clipped by 1 base and J by 2 bases; unmatched bases: 4.

The rearrangement uses TRBV10-2 and TRBJ2-7, with D perhaps TRBD2 (6 bases). The CDR3 loop spans 13 amino acids. Per the germline V gene, CDR1 is WSHSY and CDR2 is SAAADI. Trimming shortened V by 4 bases and J by 3 bases, and 10 bases separated the two germline ends. The CDR3 is CASSGGDVYEQYF. Written as DNA, the CDR3 is TGCGCCAGCAGTGGGGGGGACGTCTACGAGCAGTACTTC.

This rearrangement joins TRBV6-5 to TRBJ2-1, with a tentative D call TRBD2 (5 bases). V lost 4 bases, J lost 4 bases, and 11 bases lay in between. The CDR3 has 14 residues. Germline-derived CDR1 and CDR2 are MNHEY and SVGAGI. DNA for the CDR3: TGTGCCAGCAGTTTAAGCGGAGTATACAATGAGCAGTTCTTC. Its translation is CASSLSGVYNEQFF.

In this sample, this clone turned up a few times. The chain combines TRBV3-1 (or the pseudogene TRBV3-2) with TRBJ1-2, with D hard to call. V was cut by 4 bases and J by 4 bases, with 19 bases left in between. The CDR3 runs 16 residues. Germline CDR1 and CDR2: LGHDT and YNNKEL (reference sequence). The CDR3: CASSLQASGTTYGYTF. Written as DNA, the CDR3 is TGTGCCAGCAGCCTCCAAGCAAGCGGAACAACCTATGGCTACACCTTC.

CDR3 nucleotides: TGTGCCAGCAGCCAAGAGGACGGACAGGGGATGAGGAATGGCTACACCTTC. Residues: CASSQEDGQGMRNGYTF. V usage is TRBV3-1 (or the pseudogene TRBV3-2) and J usage is TRBJ1-2; 9 bases are shared with TRBD1. The CDR3 extends over 17 amino acids. Germline V gene data show CDR1 as LGHDT and CDR2 as YNNKEL (reference sequence). The V gene end was trimmed by 0 bases and the J gene end by 6 bases; junction bases not matched to a gene: 11.

This chain links TRBV12-3 or TRBV12-4 with TRBJ2-4, with D perhaps TRBD2 (5 bases). The CDR3 contains 12 residues. V was shortened by 5 bases and J by 9 bases, with 11 bases between the two germline ends. This chain's CDR3 is CASSTQAAIQYF. The DNA for the CDR3 is TGTGCCAGCAGTACGCAAGCGGCCATTCAGTACTTC.

This clone was seen a single time. This chain uses TRBV4-2 with TRBJ2-3, with TRBD1 matching 9 bases. This CDR3 is 18 amino acids long. The V gene's germline CDR1 is LGHNA and CDR2 YNFKEQ. V shed 1 base, J shed 5 bases, and the junction held 13 bases outside the gene matches. The DNA of the CDR3 is TGTGCCAGCAGCCAAGTTTTAGAGGGACAGGGCGACCTAGATACGCAGTATTTT. Its protein is CASSQVLEGQGDLDTQYF.

Concerning this clone itself: The sample carries other DNA sequences with the same CDR3. The rearrangement links TRBV5-4 to TRBJ2-1, with TRBD2 as a possible D gene (5 bases). V was shortened by 1 base and J by 0 bases, with 8 bases between the two germline ends. From germline, CDR1 is SGHNT and CDR2 YYREEE (reference sequence). CDR3 length equals 15 residues. The DNA of the CDR3 is TGTGCCAGCAGCTTGCCTGGGAGCTCCTACAATGAGCAGTTCTTC. Translating it yields CASSLPGSSYNEQFF. The full variable domain, completed using reference TRBV5-4 and TRBJ2-1, is ETGVTQSPTHLIKTRGQQVTLRCSSQSGHNTVSWYQQALGQGPQFIFQYYREEENGRGNFPPRFSGLQFPNYSSELNVNALELDDSALYLCASSLPGSSYNEQFFGPGTRLTVL.

The gene calls are TRBV5-1 and TRBJ2-3, with D possibly TRBD2 on 6 matching bases. The V end lost 2 bases, the J end lost 4 bases, and 14 bases lay between the germline ends. Per the germline V gene, CDR1 is SGHRS and CDR2 is YFSETQ. The CDR3 consists of 15 residues. CDR3 bases: TGCGCCAGCAGCTTTGAGACTAGGGGCGCAGATACGCAGTATTTT. As protein: CASSFETRGADTQYF.

This clone was recorded once. The chain uses TRBV2 and TRBJ2-1, with TRBD2 matching over 14 bases. The V gene's germline CDR1 is SNHLY and CDR2 FYNNEI. The CDR3 is 18 residues long. V shed 10 bases, J shed 6 bases, and the junction held 17 bases outside the gene matches. The CDR3 region is CAIPFPGLAGVLSNEQFF. DNA for the CDR3: TGTGCCATTCCGTTTCCGGGACTAGCGGGAGTTTTAAGCAATGAGCAGTTCTTC.

This clone was seen once. The chain uses TRBV29-1 and TRBJ2-5; 7 bases align to TRBD1. The germline gives CDR1 SQVTM, CDR2 ANQGSEA. The CDR3 extends over 16 amino acids. After removal of 6 bases from V and 3 bases from J, the junction contained 16 bases not matched to a gene. CDR3 sequence: CSVRTPTSTGEETQYF. DNA for the CDR3: TGCAGCGTCCGTACGCCAACTAGTACAGGGGAAGAGACCCAGTACTTC.

The chain has TRBV2 and TRBJ1-4; 9 nucleotides match TRBD1. CDR1 is SNHLY, CDR2 FYNNEI, per germline. The trim removed 7 bases at V and 5 bases at J, leaving 11 bases unmatched. This CDR3 is built from 16 residues. This CDR3 is CASTPTGGFVNEKLFF. The CDR3 DNA reads TGTGCCAGCACCCCGACAGGGGGTTTTGTCAATGAAAAACTGTTTTTT.

The V gene is TRBV9, the J gene TRBJ1-2; the D gene is possibly TRBD1 (5 bases). The CDR3 extends over 16 amino acids. CDR1 is SGDLS and CDR2 is YYNGEE in the germline V gene. Trimming removed 0 bases at V and 3 bases at J, with 15 bases between. CDR3 residues: CASSVGVGGVDYGYTF. For the CDR3, the DNA is TGTGCCAGCAGCGTAGGAGTCGGGGGAGTGGACTATGGCTACACCTTC.

This chain links TRBV19 with TRBJ2-1; no reliable D call. The CDR3 is 15 residues long. Trimming took 3 bases from V and 1 from J, leaving 10 bases between them. Germline CDR1 and CDR2: LNHDA and SQIVND (reference sequence). In DNA, the CDR3 is TGTGCCAGTAGTATTGCCGACGGGTCCTACAATGAGCAGTTCTTC. It specifies CASSIADGSYNEQFF.

The chain carries TRBV7-8 and TRBJ2-5, with 11 bases identical to TRBD2. This CDR3 region has 20 residues. The trim removed 2 bases at V and 0 bases at J, leaving 14 bases unmatched. The V gene's germline CDR1 is SGHVS and CDR2 FQNEAQ. Written as DNA, the CDR3 is TGTGCCAGCAGCTTAACATTCCGGGGCCGGGGACTAGCGGACCAAGAGACCCAGTACTTC. Translation: CASSLTFRGRGLADQETQYF.

V is TRBV4-2 and J is TRBJ1-1, with 8 bases identical to TRBD1. Germline V CDR1 and CDR2: LGHNA, YNFKEQ. Trimming took 0 bases from V and 1 from J; bases not matched to a gene: 19. The CDR3 contains 21 residues. The DNA of the CDR3 is TGTGCCAGCAGCCAAGAAGGTCCGGGGGTGGGGGTGACAGGGGCGAACACTGAAGCTTTCTTT. This translates into CASSQEGPGVGVTGANTEAFF.

The chain has TRBV19 and TRBJ1-1; D uncertain. This CDR3 contains 13 residues. Trimming removed 6 bases from V and 1 base from J, with 9 bases in between. Germline CDR1 LNHDA, CDR2 SQIVND (reference sequence). As DNA, the CDR3 is TGTGCCAGTAGCACGGGTCCGAACACTGAAGCTTTCTTT. It specifies CASSTGPNTEAFF.

The chain carries TRBV5-1 and TRBJ1-1; 8 nucleotides line up with TRBD1. Germline assignment: CDR1 SGHRS and CDR2 YFSETQ. The CDR3 is 16 amino acids. Trimming took 2 bases from V and 1 from J; bases not matched to a gene: 7. The CDR3 bases are TGCGCCAGCAGCTTCACCCCGGGACAGGCGAACACTGAAGCTTTCTTT. Protein sequence: CASSFTPGQANTEAFF.

The V call is TRBV6-2 or TRBV6-3, the J call TRBJ2-3, with 10 bases aligning to TRBD1. After removal of 5 bases from V and 4 bases from J, the junction contained 6 bases not matched to a gene. The germline V gene has CDR1 MNHEY and CDR2 SVGEGT. CDR3 length equals 15 residues. The DNA for the CDR3 is TGTGCCAGCAGTACTGACAGGGGGCCATCAGATACGCAGTATTTT. Its protein is CASSTDRGPSDTQYF.

The CDR3 nucleotides read TGTGCCAGCAGCCACCGGGACATCACAGATACGCAGTATTTT. Protein product: CASSHRDITDTQYF. The chain has TRBV5-5 and TRBJ2-3, with a weak D call TRBD1 (6 bases). The V end was cut by 4 bases, the J end by 2 bases, with 11 bases between. Germline V lookup: CDR1 SGHKS, CDR2 YYEKEE (reference sequence). This CDR3 is built from 14 residues.

This sequence joins TRBV5-1 and TRBJ2-1; 7 bases match TRBD2. The junction had 7 bases not matched to a gene; V was cut back by 4 bases and J by 3 bases. Germline assignment: CDR1 SGHRS and CDR2 YFSETQ. This CDR3 is built from 15 residues. The CDR3 nucleotides are TGCGCCAGCAGCCGGACCGGGACTAACTACAATGAGCAGTTCTTC. It translates to CASSRTGTNYNEQFF.

The chain joins TRBV19 to TRBJ2-1; 13 bases are a match to TRBD2. Trimming at V came to 1 base and at J to 8 bases, leaving 2 bases not matched to a gene. The germline V gene has CDR1 LNHDA and CDR2 SQIVND (reference sequence). The CDR3 consists of 15 residues. The DNA for the CDR3 is TGTGCCAGTAGTATAGGACTAGCGGGAGGTCATGAGCAGTTCTTC. Residues: CASSIGLAGGHEQFF.

This chain uses TRBV5-1 with TRBJ2-7, with 11 bases that match TRBD2. The CDR3 loop spans 15 amino acids. The germline gives CDR1 SGHRS, CDR2 YFSETQ. The J segment lost 3 bases and the V segment lost 0 bases, leaving 2 bases of the junction unmatched. The CDR3: CASSLGGTSGYEQYF. The CDR3 nucleotides are TGCGCCAGCAGCTTGGGGGGGACTAGCGGCTACGAGCAGTACTTC. The entire variable domain, with the rest obtained from reference TRBV5-1 and TRBJ2-7, is as follows: KAGVTQTPRYLIKTRGQQVTLSCSPISGHRSVSWYQQTPGQGLQFLFEYFSETQRNKGNFPGRFSGRQFSNSRSEMNVSTLELGDSALYLCASSLGGTSGYEQYFGPGTRLTVT.

This rearrangement joins TRBV6-1 to TRBJ2-5, with a weak D call TRBD2 (7 bases). The CDR3 has 15 residues. CDR1 is MNHNS and CDR2 is SASEGT in the germline V gene. The V end lost 1 base, the J end lost 5 bases, and 14 bases lay between the germline ends. The CDR3 protein is CASSEVGGRRETQYF. The CDR3 nucleotides are TGTGCCAGCAGTGAAGTCGGGGGGCGCAGGGAGACCCAGTACTTC.